This TCR beta chain was recorded in a study of blood T cell repertoires in COVID-19. The J segment lost 8 bases and the V segment lost 6 bases, leaving 11 bases of the junction unmatched. The germline CDR1 and CDR2 sequences are ENHRY and SYGVKD. The CDR3 spans 14 residues. This clone has more than one count but fewer than ten. The assay was immunoSEQ multiplex PCR, and TCRdb's table has in-frame clones only and misses some. The sample contains 90,000 to 150,000 clones, 85% to 90% of which appear only once. The chain links TRBV10-3 to TRBJ1-2; 8 positions agree with TRBD1. The TCR comes from a woman aged 45-65 years with acute or convalescent COVID-19. The source material was peripheral blood. CDR3 DNA sequence: TGTGCCATCAGCGGACAGGGCCTGGGAGGGGGCTACACCTTC. Translating it yields CAISGQGLGGGYTF.